What follows describes a single T cell receptor beta chain. The antigen remains unidentified. Preparation of the unsorted libraries drew on 2 million PBMCs stored at -80 C. This record comes from a study of neurological immune-mediated disorders. General study results and limits: No CDR3 amino acid sequences recurred among expanded clones across subjects, suggesting private repertoires in all groups. HTLV-1-associated myelopathy showed the most TCR clonal expansion; multiple sclerosis the least, below healthy controls.

The cDNA was produced through 5'RACE with 10-nucleotide random UMIs. A single record per CDR3 protein comes from TCRdb applying MiXCR to the 5' RACE reads. The sample contains under 25,000 distinct CDR3 sequences, about 2.6% of which appear only once. There are 14 residues in the CDR3. Germline CDR1 reads SGHVS; CDR2 reads FNYEAQ. The ends were cut back, 5 bases at V and 1 base at J, with 11 bases in the middle. This receptor was identified in a woman between 18 and 29 years old with multiple sclerosis. Sequenced material: PBMCs. The rearrangement joins TRBV7-6 to TRBJ2-5; D is perhaps TRBD1 (5 bases). CDR3 in DNA: TGTGCCAGCAGCCTTCCAGGGCCCCAAGAGACCCAGTACTTC. It yields the protein CASSLPGPQETQYF.